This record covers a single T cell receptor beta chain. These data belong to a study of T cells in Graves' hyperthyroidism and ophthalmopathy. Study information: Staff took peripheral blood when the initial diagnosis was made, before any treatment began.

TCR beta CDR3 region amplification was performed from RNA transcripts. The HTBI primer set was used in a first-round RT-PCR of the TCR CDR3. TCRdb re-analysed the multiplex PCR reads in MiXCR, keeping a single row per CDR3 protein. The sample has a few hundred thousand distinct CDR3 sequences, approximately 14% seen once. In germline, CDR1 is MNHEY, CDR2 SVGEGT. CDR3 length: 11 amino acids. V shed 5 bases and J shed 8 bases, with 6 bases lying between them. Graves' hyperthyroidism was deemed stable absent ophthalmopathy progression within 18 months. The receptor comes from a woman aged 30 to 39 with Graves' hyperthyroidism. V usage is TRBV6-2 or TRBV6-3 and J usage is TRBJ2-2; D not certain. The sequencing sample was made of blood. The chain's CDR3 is CASSNSGELFF. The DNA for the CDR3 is TGTGCCAGCAGTAACAGTGGGGAGCTGTTTTTT.